At least ten counts were recorded for the clone carrying this TCR beta chain. Its specificity is unknown. This specimen comes from a study of blood T cells in healthy people across ages. Across the whole study: Per two T cells, about one barcoded beta molecule was captured through template switching. Points from the study as a whole: Correlation between TCR beta diversity and naive T cell percentage was strong. Unsorted PBMCs ruled out conclusive naive versus antigen-experienced comparison.

Together with a sample-barcoded 5' primer, a J-beta primer mix was included in a second PCR lasting 7 to 11 cycles. CDR3-containing paired-end reads numbered at least 2.5 million in each sample. TCRdb itself ran the 5' RACE reads through MiXCR, one entry per CDR3 protein. The sample lists about 700,000 distinct CDR3 sequences; about 32% were seen once. Germline lookup yields CDR1 KGHDR and CDR2 SFDVKD. There are 15 residues in the CDR3. V dropped 3 bases and J dropped 6; count of bases not matched to a gene: 3. The clonotype comes from a woman aged 80 or over in good health. The sequenced sample was blood. The chain recombines TRBV24-1 with TRBJ2-1, with 11 nucleotides matching TRBD1. The CDR3 spells CATSDAGQGGNEQFF. The CDR3 coding sequence is TGTGCCACCAGTGATGCGGGACAGGGGGGCAATGAGCAGTTCTTC.